The source of this T cell receptor beta chain is a study of cytomegalovirus exposure and HLA in healthy donors. Findings and caveats of the study: The study had only CMV serostatus as immune exposure information.

Vbeta (60) and Jbeta (13) primers were used in the PCR. Assay: immunoSEQ multiplex PCR; the TCRdb copy retains only in-frame clones and omits some. The table lists about 150,000 clones, less than 80% of them singletons, with around 2.3% in the top ten. V lost 5 bases and J lost 6, with 13 bases in between. The CDR3 runs 12 residues. The germline V gene has CDR1 SQVTM and CDR2 ANQGSEA. This clone is a singleton in its sample. Its specificity is unknown. V gene TRBV29-1 combines with J gene TRBJ1-2, with D tentatively TRBD1 (6 bases). Sequenced: PBMCs. The receptor was derived from a man younger than 45 in good health and CMV-seronegative. For the CDR3, the DNA is TGCAGCGTTCTCCGGGGGGCAGATGGCTACACCTTC. Translation: CSVLRGADGYTF.